The 13 T cell receptor beta chains listed next were all sequenced from one sample in a study of patients and donors after allogeneic stem cell transplantation. TCRdb reanalysed the RT-PCR reads using MiXCR and keeps one entry per CDR3 protein. The sample consists of some 880,000 distinct CDR3 sequences, approximately 18% of them appearing once. Material: blood, either unsorted or a sorted T cell fraction (not recorded which). Every receptor here comes from a human donor who was either an allogeneic HSCT recipient or a stem cell or donor lymphocyte infusion donor (not recorded which). It is not recorded whose cells these are; they may come from a transplant donor.

The sample holds a few counts of this clonotype. Germline is not matched at one junction end, which may reflect a read error. V gene TRBV7-7 combines with J gene TRBJ1-1; 7 bases are shared with TRBD1. This CDR3 region has 15 residues. Germline V gene data show CDR1 as SSHAT and CDR2 as FNYEAQ (reference sequence). CDR3 amino acids: CASSAYGTVDTEAFF. As DNA, the CDR3 is TGTGCTAGCAGCGCGTACGGGACAGTTGACACTGAAGCTTTCTTT.

The chain recombines TRBV7-9 with TRBJ2-1, with D possibly called TRBD1 or TRBD2 (6 bases each). The CDR3 length is 14 residues. Germline V gene data show CDR1 as SEHNR and CDR2 as FQNEAQ (reference sequence). V lost 5 bases and J lost 9, with 17 bases in between. The CDR3 sequence is CASSGSYEGGEQFF. For the CDR3, the DNA is TGTGCCAGCAGCGGTAGTTATGAGGGGGGTGAGCAGTTCTTC.

This clonotype was seen a few times. The chain recombines TRBV15 with TRBJ2-2, with D perhaps TRBD2 (6 bases). CDR3 length: 15 amino acids. CDR1 and CDR2 (germline): LNHNV, YYDKDF (reference sequence). V lost 0 bases to trimming and J lost 4 bases, with 9 bases between them. CDR3 bases: TGTGCCACCAGCAGAGAAGGGAGGAGCACCGGGGAGCTGTTTTTT. It codes for CATSREGRSTGELFF.

J is TRBJ2-7 and V is TRBV5-1; D is unresolved. CDR1 and CDR2 from the germline V gene are SGHRS and YFSETQ. The CDR3 spans 17 residues. The germline V and J ends were trimmed by 1 base and 2 bases, with 19 bases remaining between them. In nucleotides, the CDR3 is TGCGCCAGCAGCTTGCCCCTACCGGACCCTTCTCCCTACGAGCAGTACTTC. Protein sequence: CASSLPLPDPSPYEQYF. Full variable domain (missing parts from reference TRBV5-1 and TRBJ2-7): KAGVTQTPRYLIKTRGQQVTLSCSPISGHRSVSWYQQTPGQGLQFLFEYFSETQRNKGNFPGRFSGRQFSNSRSEMNVSTLELGDSALYLCASSLPLPDPSPYEQYFGPGTRLTVT.

V usage is TRBV21-1 and J usage is TRBJ1-6; the table's D call, TRBD1, has no DNA check behind it. TRBV21-1 is tagged as a pseudogene. The CDR3 spans 18 residues. CDR3 nucleotides: TGTGCCAGCAGCACCACACGCAGGGGAATCACCTATAATTCACCCCTCCACTTT. It encodes CASSTTRRGITYNSPLHF.

This clonotype appeared a few times. The chain combines TRBV7-2 with TRBJ2-7; D may be TRBD2 (6 bases). V gave up 1 base and J gave up 3 bases, with 13 bases separating them. Germline lookup yields CDR1 SGHTA and CDR2 FQGNSA. The CDR3 runs 15 residues. CDR3 sequence (DNA): TGTGCCAGCAGCTTAGAAGCTAGCGCGTTCTACGAGCAGTACTTC. It specifies CASSLEASAFYEQYF.

This clonotype was counted between two and nine times. The chain couples TRBV29-1 to TRBJ2-1, with TRBD1 matching 8 bases. J gave up 0 bases and V 3 bases, and 13 bases lay outside the gene matches. The CDR3 spans 18 residues. The germline CDR1 and CDR2 sequences are SQVTM and ANQGSEA. The CDR3 loop is CSVDRGGQGASSYNEQFF. Written as DNA, the CDR3 is TGCAGCGTTGATAGAGGAGGGCAGGGGGCGTCCTCCTACAATGAGCAGTTCTTC.

This clonotype was seen more than once but under ten times. The chain joins TRBV10-3 to TRBJ1-1; 9 bases are a match to TRBD1. Germline V gene sequence: CDR1 ENHRY, CDR2 SYGVKD. V shed 6 bases and J 9 bases; nucleotides not matched to a gene: 8. The CDR3 spans 13 residues. The CDR3 sequence is CAIRGDREGQAFF. The CDR3 DNA sequence: TGTGCCATCAGAGGGGACAGGGAAGGTCAAGCTTTCTTT.

This clonotype appeared a few times. V is TRBV24-1 and J is TRBJ2-5; D is undetermined. Per germline, CDR1 KGHDR and CDR2 SFDVKD. This CDR3 is built from 11 residues. Trimming removed 4 bases from V and 5 bases from J, with 4 bases in between. This chain's CDR3 is CATSDAETQYF. The CDR3 DNA sequence: TGTGCCACCAGTGACGCGGAGACCCAGTACTTC.

Only a few counts were recorded for this clonotype. This rearrangement joins TRBV5-5 to TRBJ1-4; the D gene is possibly TRBD1 (6 bases). Germline V gene lookup returns CDR1 SGHKS and CDR2 YYEKEE (reference sequence). The CDR3 runs 15 residues. Trimming left V 3 bases short and J 2 bases short, with 11 bases between. This chain's CDR3 is CASSSSTGTNEKLFF. The CDR3 nucleotides are TGTGCCAGCAGCTCCTCGACAGGCACTAATGAAAAACTGTTTTTT.

This clonotype occurred a few times. The rearrangement uses TRBV12-3 or TRBV12-4 and TRBJ1-2, with D hard to call. V was cut by 3 bases and J by 1 base, with 15 bases left in between. The CDR3 runs 16 residues. The CDR3 protein is CASSLGTLILNYGYTF. The DNA of the CDR3 is TGTGCCAGCAGTTTGGGTACACTCATACTTAACTATGGCTACACCTTC.

The chain carries TRBV6-1 and TRBJ2-7, with D possibly being TRBD1 (6 bases). V shed 5 bases and J shed 0 bases, with 20 bases lying between them. The CDR3 loop spans 17 amino acids. CDR1 and CDR2 from the germline V gene are MNHNS and SASEGT. CDR3 loop: CASSPPLGETGSYEQYF. The CDR3 DNA sequence: TGTGCCAGCAGTCCCCCGCTGGGGGAGACAGGCTCCTACGAGCAGTACTTC.

The chain combines TRBV7-2 with TRBJ2-1, with 8 positions matching TRBD2. CDR1 and CDR2 from the germline V gene are SGHTA and FQGNSA. The V segment lost 2 bases and the J segment 4 bases; nucleotides outside the gene matches: 7. The CDR3 has 16 residues. For the CDR3, the DNA is TGTGCCAGCAGCTTAACCGGACTAGCAGTGTACAATGAGCAGTTCTTC. As protein: CASSLTGLAVYNEQFF.